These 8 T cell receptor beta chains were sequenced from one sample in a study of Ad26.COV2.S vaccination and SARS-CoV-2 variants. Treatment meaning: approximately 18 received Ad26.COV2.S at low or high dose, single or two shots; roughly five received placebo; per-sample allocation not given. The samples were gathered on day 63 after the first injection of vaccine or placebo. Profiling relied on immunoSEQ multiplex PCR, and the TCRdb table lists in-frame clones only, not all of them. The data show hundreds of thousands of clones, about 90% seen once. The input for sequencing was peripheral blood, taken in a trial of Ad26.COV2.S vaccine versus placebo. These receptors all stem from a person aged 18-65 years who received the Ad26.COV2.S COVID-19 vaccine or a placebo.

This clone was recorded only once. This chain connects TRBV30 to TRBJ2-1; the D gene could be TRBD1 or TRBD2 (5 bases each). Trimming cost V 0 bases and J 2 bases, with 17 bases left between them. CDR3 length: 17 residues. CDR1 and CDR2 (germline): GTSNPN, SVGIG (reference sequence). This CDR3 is CAWSVSLGLEAYNEQFF. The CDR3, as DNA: TGTGCCTGGAGTGTATCCCTGGGGCTGGAGGCCTACAATGAGCAGTTCTTC.

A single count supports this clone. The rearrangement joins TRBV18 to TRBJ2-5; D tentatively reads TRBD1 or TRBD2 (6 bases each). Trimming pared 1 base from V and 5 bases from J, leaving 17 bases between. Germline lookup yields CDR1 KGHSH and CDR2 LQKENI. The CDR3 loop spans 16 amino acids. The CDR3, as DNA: TGTGCCAGCTCACCACGTACTCCTGTAGGGGGGGAGACCCAGTACTTC. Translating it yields CASSPRTPVGGETQYF.

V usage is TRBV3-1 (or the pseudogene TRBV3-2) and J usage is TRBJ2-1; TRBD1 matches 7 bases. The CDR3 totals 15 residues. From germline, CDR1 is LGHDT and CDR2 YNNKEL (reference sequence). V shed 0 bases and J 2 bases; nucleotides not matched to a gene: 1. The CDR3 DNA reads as TGTGCCAGCAGCCAAGATGACAGGGCCTACAATGAGCAGTTCTTC. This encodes CASSQDDRAYNEQFF.

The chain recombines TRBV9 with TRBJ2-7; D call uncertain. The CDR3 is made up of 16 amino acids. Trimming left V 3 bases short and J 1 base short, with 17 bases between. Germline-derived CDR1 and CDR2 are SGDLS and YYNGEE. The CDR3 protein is CASSAKRAVFSYEQYF. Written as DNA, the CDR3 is TGTGCCAGCAGCGCCAAACGGGCAGTTTTTTCCTACGAGCAGTACTTC.

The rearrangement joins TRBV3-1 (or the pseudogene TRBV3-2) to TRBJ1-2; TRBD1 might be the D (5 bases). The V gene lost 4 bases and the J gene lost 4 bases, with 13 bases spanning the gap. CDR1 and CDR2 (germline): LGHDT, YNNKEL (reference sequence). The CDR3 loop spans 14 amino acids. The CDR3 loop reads CASSPRQGLYGYTF. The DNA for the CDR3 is TGTGCCAGCAGCCCCCGGCAGGGCCTCTATGGCTACACCTTC.

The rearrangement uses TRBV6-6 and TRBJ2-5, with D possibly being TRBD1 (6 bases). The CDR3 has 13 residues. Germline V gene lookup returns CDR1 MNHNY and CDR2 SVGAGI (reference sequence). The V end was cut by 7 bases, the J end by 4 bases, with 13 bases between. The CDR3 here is CASTRGITETQYF. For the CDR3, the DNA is TGTGCCAGCACGAGGGGGATAACAGAGACCCAGTACTTC.

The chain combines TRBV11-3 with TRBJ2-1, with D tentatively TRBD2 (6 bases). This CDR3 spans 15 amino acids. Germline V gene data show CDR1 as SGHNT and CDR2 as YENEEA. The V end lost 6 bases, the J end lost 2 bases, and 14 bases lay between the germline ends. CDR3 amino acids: CASSLGGTTYNEQFF. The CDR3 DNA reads TGTGCCAGCAGTCTGGGCGGGACCACCTACAATGAGCAGTTCTTC.

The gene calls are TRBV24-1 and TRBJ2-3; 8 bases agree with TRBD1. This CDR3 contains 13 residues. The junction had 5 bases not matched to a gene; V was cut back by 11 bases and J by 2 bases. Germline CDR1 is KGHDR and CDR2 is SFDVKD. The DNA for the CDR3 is TGTGCCATTTCGGACAGGGCCACAGATACGCAGTATTTT. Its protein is CAISDRATDTQYF.